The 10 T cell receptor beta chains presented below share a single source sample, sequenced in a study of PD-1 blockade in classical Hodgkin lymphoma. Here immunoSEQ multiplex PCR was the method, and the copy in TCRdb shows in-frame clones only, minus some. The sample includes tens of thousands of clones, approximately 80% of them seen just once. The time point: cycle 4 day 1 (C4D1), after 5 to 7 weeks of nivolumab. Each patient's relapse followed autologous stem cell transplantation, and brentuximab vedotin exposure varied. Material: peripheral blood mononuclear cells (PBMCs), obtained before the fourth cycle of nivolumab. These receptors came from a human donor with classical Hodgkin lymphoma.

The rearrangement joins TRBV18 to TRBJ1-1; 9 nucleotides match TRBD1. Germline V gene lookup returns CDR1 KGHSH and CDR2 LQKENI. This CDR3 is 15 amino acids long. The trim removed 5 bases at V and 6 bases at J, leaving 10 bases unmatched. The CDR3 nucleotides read TGTGCCAGCTCAACCGGGACAGGGAAACTCGCTGAAGCTTTCTTT. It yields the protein CASSTGTGKLAEAFF.

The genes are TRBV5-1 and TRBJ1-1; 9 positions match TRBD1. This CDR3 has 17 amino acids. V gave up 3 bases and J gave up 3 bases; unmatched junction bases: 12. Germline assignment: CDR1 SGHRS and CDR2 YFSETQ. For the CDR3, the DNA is TGCGCCAGCAGCTACCGGTACAGGGGGCGGTTGGACACTGAAGCTTTCTTT. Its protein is CASSYRYRGRLDTEAFF.

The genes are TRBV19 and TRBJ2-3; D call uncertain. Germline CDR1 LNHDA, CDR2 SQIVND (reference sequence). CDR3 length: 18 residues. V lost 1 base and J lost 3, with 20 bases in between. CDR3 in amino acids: CASSIGLEPPLWTDTQYF. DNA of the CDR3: TGTGCCAGTAGTATAGGCCTAGAGCCGCCTCTATGGACAGATACGCAGTATTTT.

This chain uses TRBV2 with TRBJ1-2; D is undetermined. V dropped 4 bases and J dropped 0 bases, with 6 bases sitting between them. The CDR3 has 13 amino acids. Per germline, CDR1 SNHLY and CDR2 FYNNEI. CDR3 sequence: CASSGSTNYGYTF. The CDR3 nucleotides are TGTGCCAGCAGTGGGTCAACTAACTATGGCTACACCTTC.

The CDR3, as DNA: TGCGCCAGCAGCCAAGAATCCGGACCCAACACCGGGGAGCTGTTTTTT. This gives the protein CASSQESGPNTGELFF. The V call is TRBV4-3, the J call TRBJ2-2; D call uncertain. Trimming stripped 0 bases from V and 2 bases from J, with 10 bases between. Germline V lookup: CDR1 LGHNA, CDR2 YSLEER. The CDR3 covers 16 residues.

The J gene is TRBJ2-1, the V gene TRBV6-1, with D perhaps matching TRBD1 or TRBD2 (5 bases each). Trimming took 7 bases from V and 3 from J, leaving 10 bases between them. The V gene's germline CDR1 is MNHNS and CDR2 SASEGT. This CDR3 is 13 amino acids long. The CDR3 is CASTGTGYNEQFF. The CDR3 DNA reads TGTGCCAGCACAGGGACGGGCTACAATGAGCAGTTCTTC.

The CDR3: CASSLRLGELFF. The CDR3 nucleotides read TGTGCCAGCAGTTTGAGACTCGGGGAGCTGTTTTTT. The gene calls are TRBV6-5 and TRBJ2-2, with D unresolved. V shed 4 bases and J shed 7 bases, with 7 bases lying between them. Germline assignment: CDR1 MNHEY and CDR2 SVGAGI. The CDR3 is made up of 12 amino acids.

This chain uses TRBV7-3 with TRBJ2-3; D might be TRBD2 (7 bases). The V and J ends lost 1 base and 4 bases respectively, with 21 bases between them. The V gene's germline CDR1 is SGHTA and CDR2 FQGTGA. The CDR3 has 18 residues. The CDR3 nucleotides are TGTGCCAGCAGCTTAAAACCCCTGGGGGGGGCGGGAGCAGATACGCAGTATTTT. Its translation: CASSLKPLGGAGADTQYF. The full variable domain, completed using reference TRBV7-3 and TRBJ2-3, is GAGVSQTPSNKVTEKGKYVELRCDPISGHTALYWYRQSLGQGPEFLIYFQGTGAADDSGLPNDRFFAVRPEGSVSTLKIQRTERGDSAVYLCASSLKPLGGAGADTQYFGPGTRLTVL.

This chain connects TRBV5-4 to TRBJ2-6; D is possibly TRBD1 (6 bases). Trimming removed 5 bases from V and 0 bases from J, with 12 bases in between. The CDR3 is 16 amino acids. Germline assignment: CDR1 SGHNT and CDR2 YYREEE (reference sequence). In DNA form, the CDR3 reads TGTGCCAGCAGTCGGACAGCTAACTCTGGGGCCAACGTCCTGACTTTC. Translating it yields CASSRTANSGANVLTF.

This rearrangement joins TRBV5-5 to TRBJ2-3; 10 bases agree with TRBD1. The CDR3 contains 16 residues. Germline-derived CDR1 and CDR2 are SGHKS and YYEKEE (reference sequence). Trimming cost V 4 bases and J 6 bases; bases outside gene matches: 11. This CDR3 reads CASSKRRTGGTDTQYF. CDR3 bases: TGTGCCAGCAGCAAAAGGCGGACAGGGGGGACGGATACGCAGTATTTT.